This TCR beta chain comes out of a study of quantifying T cell responses using KT2 cells. In the study overall: Reverse transcription used primers in the TCR alpha and beta constant regions. The second PCR was a qPCR stopped at a predetermined fluorescence threshold. Findings and caveats of the study: Detection of KT2 sequences held at the lowest tested level, about one cell per 100,000 PBMC. KT2 sequence counts showed saturation when very many KT2 cells were spiked in.

A single-stranded UMI oligo with SP2 sequence was ligated to cDNA 3' ends. The first PCR ran roughly 4 cycles with an equimolar RC1.1 and RC1.2 beta primer mix. Each CDR3 protein is one row after TCRdb ran MiXCR on the UMI-ligation and nested PCR reads. This sample has tens of thousands of distinct CDR3 sequences, with about 9.9% found just once. As to this clonotype: The antigen is not known.

Known numbers of the T cell clone KT2 were added to PBMC. The receptor's source is a human donor. Sample: PBMCs spiked with cells of the T cell clone KT2.

In nucleotides, the CDR3 is TGCGCCAGCAGCGGATTATCGGGCTACGAGCAGTACTTC. Translation gives CASSGLSGYEQYF. J is TRBJ2-7 and V is TRBV4-1; D is ambiguous. The ends were cut back, 5 bases at V and 3 bases at J, with 11 bases in the middle. The germline V gene encodes CDR1 MGHRA and CDR2 YSYEKL. The CDR3 spans 13 residues.